These 20 T cell receptor beta chains share one sample of origin, sequenced in a study of shared clonotypes between healthy human individuals. Method: immunoSEQ multiplex PCR; TCRdb's copy keeps in-frame clones and lacks some. The repertoire holds around 2.3 million clones, with 95% as singletons. Sample: naive CD4+ T cells sorted from blood. The subset is: CD45RA+ positively selected. Receptors originate from a man between 18 and 35 years old in good health.

About this clone: Other nucleotide sequences in the sample specify the same CDR3. V usage is TRBV7-2 and J usage is TRBJ2-2; tentatively, D is TRBD2 (6 bases). This CDR3 is 15 amino acids long. V was shortened by 1 base and J by 1 base, with 7 bases between the two germline ends. Germline lookup yields CDR1 SGHTA and CDR2 FQGNSA. This CDR3 reads CASSLGGLNTGELFF. The CDR3 coding sequence is TGTGCCAGCAGCTTAGGGGGACTGAACACCGGGGAGCTGTTTTTT.

This clone was seen just once. V gene TRBV19 combines with J gene TRBJ1-1; TRBD1 matches 7 bases. The J segment lost 5 bases and the V segment lost 6 bases, leaving 15 bases of the junction unmatched. The CDR3 runs to 16 residues. Germline V gene lookup returns CDR1 LNHDA and CDR2 SQIVND (reference sequence). The CDR3 sequence is CASSIRATGVGTEAFF. For the CDR3, the DNA is TGTGCCAGTAGCATACGTGCTACAGGGGTAGGAACTGAAGCTTTCTTT.

This clone appeared a single time. V is TRBV18 and J is TRBJ1-5; possibly TRBD1 for D (5 bases). Germline V gene lookup returns CDR1 KGHSH and CDR2 LQKENI. This CDR3 has 13 residues. Trimming left V 1 base short and J 10 bases short, with 11 bases between. As DNA, the CDR3 is TGTGCCAGCTCACCACAAGGGACTGGCCCCCAGCATTTT. Translating it yields CASSPQGTGPQHF.

This chain connects TRBV5-1 to TRBJ1-1; tentative D call: TRBD1 (5 bases). Trimming shortened V by 4 bases and J by 0 bases, and 10 bases separated the two germline ends. The CDR3 runs 14 residues. The germline gives CDR1 SGHRS, CDR2 YFSETQ. CDR3 region: CASSQGRVNTEAFF. CDR3 coding DNA: TGCGCCAGCAGCCAGGGACGGGTGAACACTGAAGCTTTCTTT.

The chain employs TRBV7-6 and TRBJ2-1, with TRBD2 matching 11 bases. CDR3 length: 15 residues. Germline CDR1 SGHVS, CDR2 FNYEAQ. J gave up 7 bases and V 1 base, and 3 bases lay outside the gene matches. The CDR3 DNA follows: TGTGCCAGCAGCTTAGAGTTAGCGGGAGGGAATGAGCAGTTCTTC. This encodes CASSLELAGGNEQFF.

CDR3 coding DNA: TGTGCCAGCAGCACCGCCGGGACAGAATCCTACGAGCAGTACTTC. As protein: CASSTAGTESYEQYF. The J gene is TRBJ2-7, the V gene TRBV5-5; 7 nucleotides agree with TRBD1. The CDR3 consists of 15 residues. Germline V gene sequence: CDR1 SGHKS, CDR2 YYEKEE (reference sequence). With 4 bases clipped from V and 1 base from J, the junction kept 8 bases outside the gene matches.

The V and J genes are TRBV9 and TRBJ2-1, with 11 bases fitting TRBD2. This CDR3 has 16 residues. V shed 0 bases, J shed 7 bases, and the junction held 6 bases outside the gene matches. Germline loops: CDR1 SGDLS, CDR2 YYNGEE. The CDR3 loop is CASSVEASGRTNEQFF. The CDR3 nucleotides are TGTGCCAGCAGCGTAGAGGCTAGCGGGAGGACTAATGAGCAGTTCTTC.

The rearrangement joins TRBV19 to TRBJ2-7; 7 bases map to TRBD2. From germline, CDR1 is LNHDA and CDR2 SQIVND (reference sequence). The CDR3 totals 14 residues. Trimming took 5 bases from V and 2 from J; bases not matched to a gene: 6. The CDR3 sequence is CASSSSGLPYEQYF. The CDR3 DNA reads TGTGCCAGTAGTTCTAGCGGCCTTCCCTACGAGCAGTACTTC. Drawing the rest from reference TRBV19 and TRBJ2-7, the complete variable domain is DGGITQSPKYLFRKEGQNVTLSCEQNLNHDAMYWYRQDPGQGLRLIYYSQIVNDFQKGDIAEGYSVSREKKESFPLTVTSAQKNPTAFYLCASSSSGLPYEQYFGPGTRLTVT.

This clone was seen a few times. The V call is TRBV10-1, the J call TRBJ1-2; no firm D call. Trimming pared 1 base from V and 2 bases from J, leaving 5 bases between. The germline V gene encodes CDR1 WNHNN and CDR2 SYGVQD (reference sequence). The CDR3 totals 13 residues. The CDR3 loop reads CASSEFTNYGYTF. For the CDR3, the DNA is TGCGCCAGCAGTGAGTTCACCAACTATGGCTACACCTTC.

This clone was observed once. The rearrangement links TRBV6-1 to TRBJ2-7, with D possibly TRBD2 on 6 matching bases. Germline V gives CDR1 MNHNS, CDR2 SASEGT. CDR3 length: 15 amino acids. Trimming took off 7 bases at V and 6 bases at J, with 22 bases between the two ends. The CDR3 nucleotides are TGTGCCAGCACAAAAGGGGAGGTTTCGTGGCGCGAGCAGTACTTC. It translates to CASTKGEVSWREQYF.

This clone was seen once. The rearrangement joins TRBV28 to TRBJ1-1; D possibly corresponds to TRBD1 (6 bases). The CDR3 is 13 amino acids. In germline, CDR1 is MDHEN, CDR2 SYDVKM. Trimming took off 7 bases at V and 6 bases at J, with 15 bases between the two ends. CDR3 residues: CASIPGGGPEAFF. CDR3 DNA: TGTGCCAGCATCCCGGGGGGGGGCCCTGAAGCTTTCTTT.

V is TRBV6-5 and J is TRBJ2-1; D is tentatively TRBD1 or TRBD2 (6 bases each). Germline assignment: CDR1 MNHEY and CDR2 SVGAGI. Trimming took 2 bases from V and 2 from J, leaving 13 bases between them. CDR3 size: 16 residues. The CDR3 loop is CASSYPKGGTYNEQFF. The CDR3 DNA is TGTGCCAGCAGTTACCCCAAGGGGGGCACCTACAATGAGCAGTTCTTC.

This chain connects TRBV18 to TRBJ2-5; tentative D call: TRBD2 (5 bases). The V end lost 2 bases, the J end lost 7 bases, and 14 bases lay between the germline ends. Germline V gives CDR1 KGHSH, CDR2 LQKENI. This CDR3 has 14 residues. CDR3 in amino acids: CASSPEGRGWTQYF. The CDR3 DNA reads as TGTGCCAGCTCACCAGAGGGCCGGGGATGGACCCAGTACTTC.

Turning to this clone: The same CDR3 also results from other DNA sequences found in this sample. The gene calls are TRBV9 and TRBJ1-1; D unresolved. V lost 5 bases and J lost 0, with 8 bases in between. The CDR3 is 13 amino acids. Germline assignment: CDR1 SGDLS and CDR2 YYNGEE. The CDR3 DNA reads TGTGCCAGCAGTGTCGAATTGAACACTGAAGCTTTCTTT. It is translated as CASSVELNTEAFF.

This clone was seen once. The CDR3 DNA sequence: TGTGCCTGGAGTGTACAAAACTACGAGCAGTACTTC. This encodes CAWSVQNYEQYF. The chain joins TRBV30 to TRBJ2-7; D not certain. This CDR3 contains 12 residues. Germline V gene data show CDR1 as GTSNPN and CDR2 as SVGIG (reference sequence). V was shortened by 0 bases and J by 3 bases, with 6 bases between the two germline ends.

V is TRBV29-1 and J is TRBJ2-2; D is perhaps TRBD1 (5 bases). This CDR3 contains 12 residues. Germline V gene data show CDR1 as SQVTM and CDR2 as ANQGSEA. V lost 5 bases, J lost 1 base, and 5 bases lay in between. Here the CDR3 reads CSVQGNTGELFF. In nucleotides, the CDR3 is TGCAGCGTTCAGGGGAACACCGGGGAGCTGTTTTTT.

The chain combines TRBV6-5 with TRBJ1-2, with no clear D. Per the germline V gene, CDR1 is MNHEY and CDR2 is SVGAGI. The length of the CDR3 is 15 residues. The ends were cut back, 2 bases at V and 4 bases at J, with 14 bases in the middle. The CDR3 sequence is CASSYRERGIYGYTF. The DNA for the CDR3 is TGTGCCAGCAGTTACCGGGAGCGAGGAATCTATGGCTACACCTTC.

The chain links TRBV2 to TRBJ2-5, with a tentative D call TRBD1 (6 bases). The germline V gene has CDR1 SNHLY and CDR2 FYNNEI. Trimming stripped 11 bases from V and 7 bases from J, with 20 bases between. The CDR3 spans 13 residues. In DNA, the CDR3 is TGTGCCCTGGGACAATCGGGAACGGGGACCCAGTACTTC. Its protein is CALGQSGTGTQYF.

On this clone itself: Other DNA variants within this sample encode the same CDR3. The chain joins TRBV6-5 to TRBJ1-4, with D unclear. V was shortened by 6 bases and J by 5 bases, with 10 bases between the two germline ends. Germline CDR1 is MNHEY and CDR2 is SVGAGI. The CDR3 runs 13 residues. The CDR3 DNA is TGTGCCAGCAGCCGAACGGGAAATGAAAAACTGTTTTTT. It translates to CASSRTGNEKLFF.

The gene calls are TRBV5-1 and TRBJ2-3, with 12 bases identical to TRBD2. The germline V gene has CDR1 SGHRS and CDR2 YFSETQ. V was pared by 3 bases and J by 6 bases, with 11 bases of the junction left unmatched. CDR3 length equals 17 residues. CDR3 coding DNA: TGCGCCAGCAGCTATTGGGGACTAGCGGGTAGCGGGGATACGCAGTATTTT. Its protein product is CASSYWGLAGSGDTQYF.